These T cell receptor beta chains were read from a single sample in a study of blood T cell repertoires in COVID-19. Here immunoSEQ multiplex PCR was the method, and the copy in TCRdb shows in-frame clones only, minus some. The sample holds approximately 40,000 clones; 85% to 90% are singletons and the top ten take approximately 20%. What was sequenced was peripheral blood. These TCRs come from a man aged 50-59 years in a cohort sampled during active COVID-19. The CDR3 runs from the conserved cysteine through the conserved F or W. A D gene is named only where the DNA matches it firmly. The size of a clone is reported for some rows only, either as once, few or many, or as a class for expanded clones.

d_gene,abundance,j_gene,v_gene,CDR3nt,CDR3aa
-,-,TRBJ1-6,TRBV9,TGTGCCAGCAGCGTAGGGGAGTTATATAATTCACCCCTCCACTTT,CASSVGELYNSPLHF
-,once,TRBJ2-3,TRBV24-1,TGTGCCACCAGTGATTCGGGGCAGGGGCCCAGCACAGATACGCAGTATTTT,CATSDSGQGPSTDTQYF
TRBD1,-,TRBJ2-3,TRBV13,TGTGCCAGCAGCTTAGGGGGACAGGGCATACATACGCAGTATTTT,CASSLGGQGIHTQYF
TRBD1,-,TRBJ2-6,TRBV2,TGTGCCAGCAGTGGGGGGACAGGGGACCCCTCTGGGGCCAACGTCCTGACTTTC,CASSGGTGDPSGANVLTF
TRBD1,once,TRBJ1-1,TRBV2,TGTGCCAGCAGCGGTACTGTCCAACTACAGGGGCGGAACACTGAAGCTTTCTTT,CASSGTVQLQGRNTEAFF
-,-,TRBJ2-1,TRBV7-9,TGTGCCAGCAGCGGAGGCAATGAGCAGTTCTTC,CASSGGNEQFF
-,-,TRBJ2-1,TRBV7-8,TGTGCCAGCAGCTTAATGGCCGGGGTTCCCTCCTACAATGAGCAGTTCTTC,CASSLMAGVPSYNEQFF
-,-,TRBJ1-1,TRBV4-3,TGCGCCAGCAGCCAGGGGGCGATGAACACTGAAGCTTTCTTT,CASSQGAMNTEAFF
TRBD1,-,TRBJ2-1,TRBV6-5,TGTGCCAGCAGAAACCGGGACAGCTACTACAATGAGCAGTTCTTC,CASRNRDSYYNEQFF
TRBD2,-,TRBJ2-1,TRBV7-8,TGTGCCAGCAGCCCCCGGAGCGGGGCTTACAATGAGCAGTTCTTC,CASSPRSGAYNEQFF
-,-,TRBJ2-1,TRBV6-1,TGTGCCAGCAGTGAGACATCTAATTACAATGAGCAGTTCTTC,CASSETSNYNEQFF
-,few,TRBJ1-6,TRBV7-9,TGTGCCAGCAGCTTAGGGGGAGATAATTCACCCCTCCACTTT,CASSLGGDNSPLHF
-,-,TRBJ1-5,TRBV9,TGTGCCAGCAGCGATGGGGCCCTCAATCAGCCCCAGCATTTT,CASSDGALNQPQHF
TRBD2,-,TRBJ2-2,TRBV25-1,TGTGCCAGCAGAAGCGGGGGAACGAACACCGGGGAGCTGTTTTTT,CASRSGGTNTGELFF
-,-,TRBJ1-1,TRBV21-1,TGTGCCAGCAGCCCCCGGCCCAGGGTTTCGAACACTGAAGCTTTCTTT,CASSPRPRVSNTEAFF
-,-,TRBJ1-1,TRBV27,TGTGCCAGCGTAAATCTCTTATATGAAGCTTTCTTT,CASVNLLYEAFF
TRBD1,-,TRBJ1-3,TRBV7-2,TGTGCCAGCAGCTTAACAGGGGGGAACTCTGGAAACACCATATATTTT,CASSLTGGNSGNTIYF
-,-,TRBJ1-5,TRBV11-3,TGTGCCAGCAGCTTAACTTCCAAGCATTTT,CASSLTSKHF
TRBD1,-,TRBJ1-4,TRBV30,TGTGCCTGGAGGACACAGGGGGACTTTGAAAAACTGTTTTTT,CAWRTQGDFEKLFF